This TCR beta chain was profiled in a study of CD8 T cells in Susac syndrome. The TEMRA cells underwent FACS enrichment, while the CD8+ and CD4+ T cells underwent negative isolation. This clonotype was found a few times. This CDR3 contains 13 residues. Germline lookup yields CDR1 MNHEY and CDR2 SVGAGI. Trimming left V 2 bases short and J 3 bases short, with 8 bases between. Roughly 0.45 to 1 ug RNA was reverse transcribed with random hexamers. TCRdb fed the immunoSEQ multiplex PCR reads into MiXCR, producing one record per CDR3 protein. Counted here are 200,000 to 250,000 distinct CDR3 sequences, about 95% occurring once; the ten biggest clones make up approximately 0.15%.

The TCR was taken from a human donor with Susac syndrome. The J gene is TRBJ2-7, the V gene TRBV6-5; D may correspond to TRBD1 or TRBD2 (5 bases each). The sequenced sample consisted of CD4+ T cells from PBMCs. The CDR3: CASSYTGGYEQYF. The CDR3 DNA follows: TGTGCCAGCAGTTACACTGGGGGCTACGAGCAGTACTTC.